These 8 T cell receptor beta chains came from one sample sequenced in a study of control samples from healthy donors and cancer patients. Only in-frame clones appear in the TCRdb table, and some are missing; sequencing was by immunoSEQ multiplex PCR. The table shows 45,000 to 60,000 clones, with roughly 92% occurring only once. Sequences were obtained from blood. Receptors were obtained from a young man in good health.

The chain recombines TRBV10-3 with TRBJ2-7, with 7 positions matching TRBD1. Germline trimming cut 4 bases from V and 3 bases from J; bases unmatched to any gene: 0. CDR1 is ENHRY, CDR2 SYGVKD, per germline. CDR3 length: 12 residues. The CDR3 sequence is CAISGDSYEQYF. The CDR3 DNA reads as TGTGCCATCAGTGGGGACAGCTACGAGCAGTACTTC.

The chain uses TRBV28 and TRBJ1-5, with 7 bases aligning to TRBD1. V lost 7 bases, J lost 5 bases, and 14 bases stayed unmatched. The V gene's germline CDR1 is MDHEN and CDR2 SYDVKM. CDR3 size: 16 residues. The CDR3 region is CASTTTTSGGYQPQHF. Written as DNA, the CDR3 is TGTGCCAGCACCACGACCACTTCAGGGGGATATCAGCCCCAGCATTTT. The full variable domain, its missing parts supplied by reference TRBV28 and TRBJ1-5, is DVKVTQSSRYLVKRTGEKVFLECVQDMDHENMFWYRQDPGLGLRLIYFSYDVKMKEKGDIPEGYSVSREKKERFSLILESASTNQTSMYLCASTTTTSGGYQPQHFGDGTRLSIL.

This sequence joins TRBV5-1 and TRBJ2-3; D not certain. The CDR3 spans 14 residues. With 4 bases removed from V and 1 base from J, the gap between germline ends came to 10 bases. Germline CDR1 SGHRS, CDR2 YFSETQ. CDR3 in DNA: TGCGCCAGCAGCCCCGGGTGGGGCACAGATACGCAGTATTTT. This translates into CASSPGWGTDTQYF.

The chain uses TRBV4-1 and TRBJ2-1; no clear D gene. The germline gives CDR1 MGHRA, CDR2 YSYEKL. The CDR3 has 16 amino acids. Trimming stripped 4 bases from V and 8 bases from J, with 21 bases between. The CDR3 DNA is TGCGCCAGCAGCCGTCTTCGACCTCAGAACGTCTATGAGCAGTTCTTC. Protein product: CASSRLRPQNVYEQFF.

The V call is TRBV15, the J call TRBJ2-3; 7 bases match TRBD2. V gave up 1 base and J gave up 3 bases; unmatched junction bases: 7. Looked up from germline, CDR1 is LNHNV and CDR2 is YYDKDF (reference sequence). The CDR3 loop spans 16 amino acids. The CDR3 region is CATSRVRRESTDTQYF. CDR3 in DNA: TGTGCCACCAGCAGAGTTCGGCGGGAGTCTACAGATACGCAGTATTTT. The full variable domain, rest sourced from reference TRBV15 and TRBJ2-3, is DAMVIQNPRYQVTQFGKPVTLSCSQTLNHNVMYWYQQKSSQAPKLLFHYYDKDFNNEADTPDNFQSRRPNTSFCFLDIRSPGLGDTAMYLCATSRVRRESTDTQYFGPGTRLTVL.

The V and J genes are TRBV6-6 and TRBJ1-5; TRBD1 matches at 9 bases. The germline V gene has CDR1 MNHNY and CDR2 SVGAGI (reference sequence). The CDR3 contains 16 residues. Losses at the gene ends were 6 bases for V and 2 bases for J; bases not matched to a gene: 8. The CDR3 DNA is TGTGCCAGCAGAGGACCGGGACAGGGTGGCAATCAGCCCCAGCATTTT. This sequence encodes CASRGPGQGGNQPQHF.

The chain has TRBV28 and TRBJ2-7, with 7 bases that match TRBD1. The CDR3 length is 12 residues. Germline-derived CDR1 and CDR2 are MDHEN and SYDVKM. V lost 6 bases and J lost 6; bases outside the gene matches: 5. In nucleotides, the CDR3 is TGTGCCAGCAGCCGCGACAGGGTCGAGCAGTACTTC. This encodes CASSRDRVEQYF.

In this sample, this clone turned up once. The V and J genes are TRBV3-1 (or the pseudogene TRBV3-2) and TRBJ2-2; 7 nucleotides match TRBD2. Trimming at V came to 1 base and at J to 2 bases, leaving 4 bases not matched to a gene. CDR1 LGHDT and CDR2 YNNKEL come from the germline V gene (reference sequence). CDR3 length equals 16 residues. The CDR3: CASSQGPSGNTGELFF. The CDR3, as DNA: TGTGCCAGCAGCCAAGGTCCTAGCGGAAACACCGGGGAGCTGTTTTTT.